This entry lists 21 T cell receptor beta chains sequenced from one sample in a study of CD4+ T cells in melanoma. Sequencing used immunoSEQ multiplex PCR; TCRdb keeps in-frame clones, though not all of them. The data hold about 140,000 clones, with around 90% observed a single time. The receptors were sampled from a human donor with melanoma.

The V call is TRBV7-3, the J call TRBJ2-2; a possible D gene is TRBD1 (7 bases). The CDR3 runs 15 residues. Germline-derived CDR1 and CDR2 are SGHTA and FQGTGA. Trimming cost V 5 bases and J 0 bases, with 10 bases left between them. The CDR3 reads CASSQGGANTGELFF. CDR3 nucleotides: TGTGCCAGCAGCCAGGGGGGCGCGAACACCGGGGAGCTGTTTTTT.

The V gene is TRBV25-1, the J gene TRBJ1-6, with D uncertain. V was trimmed by 3 bases and J by 7 bases, leaving 13 bases between them. CDR3 size: 15 residues. CDR1 is MGHDK, CDR2 SYGVNS, per germline. CDR3 region: CASSDYQGYNSPLHF. CDR3 sequence (DNA): TGTGCCAGCAGTGATTACCAAGGGTACAATTCACCCCTCCACTTT.

DNA for the CDR3: TGTGCCAGCAGCTTTCGTCCATCCTCTGGAAACACCATATATTTT. This translates into CASSFRPSSGNTIYF. The V gene is TRBV5-6, the J gene TRBJ1-3; D call uncertain. Trimming took off 2 bases at V and 0 bases at J, with 9 bases between the two ends. The CDR3 loop spans 15 amino acids. Germline V gives CDR1 SGHDT, CDR2 YYEEEE.

This chain joins TRBV7-3 and TRBJ2-1, with D perhaps TRBD1 (6 bases). V lost 1 base, J lost 4 bases, and 11 bases lay in between. The germline V gene has CDR1 SGHTA and CDR2 FQGTGA. This CDR3 region has 15 residues. CDR3 loop: CASSLNRESYNEQFF. The CDR3 region has the DNA TGTGCCAGCAGCTTAAACAGGGAATCGTACAATGAGCAGTTCTTC.

This chain connects TRBV19 to TRBJ2-7; TRBD2 matches at 8 bases. The germline V gene encodes CDR1 LNHDA and CDR2 SQIVND (reference sequence). The CDR3 totals 15 residues. J lost 2 bases, V lost 4 bases, and 7 bases had no gene match. Here the CDR3 reads CASSSVGGVAYEQYF. The CDR3 region has the DNA TGTGCCAGTAGTAGCGTCGGGGGGGTTGCCTACGAGCAGTACTTC. Combining the CDR3 with reference TRBV19 and TRBJ2-7 gives the whole variable domain DGGITQSPKYLFRKEGQNVTLSCEQNLNHDAMYWYRQDPGQGLRLIYYSQIVNDFQKGDIAEGYSVSREKKESFPLTVTSAQKNPTAFYLCASSSVGGVAYEQYFGPGTRLTVT.

The chain recombines TRBV18 with TRBJ1-4; 8 bases fit TRBD1. Losses at the gene ends were 2 bases for V and 1 base for J; bases not matched to a gene: 15. Germline loops: CDR1 KGHSH, CDR2 LQKENI. This CDR3 has 20 residues. CDR3 amino acids: CASSPDRKRTGRGTNEKLFF. For the CDR3, the DNA is TGTGCCAGCTCACCAGATCGAAAACGGACAGGGCGTGGAACTAATGAAAAACTGTTTTTT.

This chain uses TRBV9 with TRBJ1-3; 9 bases match TRBD1. The V gene's germline CDR1 is SGDLS and CDR2 YYNGEE. The CDR3 contains 15 residues. The trim removed 3 bases at V and 4 bases at J, leaving 5 bases unmatched. The CDR3 DNA follows: TGTGCCAGCAGCGAGGGGACAGGGAGAGGAAACACCATATATTTT. It encodes CASSEGTGRGNTIYF.

V and J are TRBV29-1 and TRBJ2-5, with 7 bases matching TRBD1. V was clipped by 4 bases and J by 1 base; unmatched bases: 0. In germline, CDR1 is SQVTM, CDR2 ANQGSEA. This CDR3 comprises 12 residues. This CDR3 reads CSVAGGQETQYF. The CDR3 DNA sequence: TGCAGCGTTGCAGGGGGCCAAGAGACCCAGTACTTC.

The chain recombines TRBV10-2 with TRBJ2-2, with D possibly matching TRBD1 (5 bases). CDR1 and CDR2 (germline): WSHSY, SAAADI. V was clipped by 3 bases and J by 2 bases, with 10 bases between them. The CDR3 has 15 residues. The CDR3 loop is CASSDPRVNTGELFF. The CDR3, as DNA: TGCGCCAGCAGTGACCCCAGGGTTAACACCGGGGAGCTGTTTTTT.

The chain is built from TRBV9 and TRBJ1-4; D is unclear. The CDR3 covers 15 residues. Germline values: CDR1 SGDLS, CDR2 YYNGEE. V gave up 0 bases and J gave up 8 bases, with 14 bases separating them. The CDR3: CASSVDMIPGEKLFF. The CDR3 DNA reads as TGTGCCAGCAGCGTAGATATGATTCCGGGGGAAAAACTGTTTTTT.

The chain carries TRBV19 and TRBJ2-2; D is undetermined. This CDR3 is 15 amino acids long. Trimming shortened V by 7 bases and J by 5 bases, and 17 bases separated the two germline ends. Germline CDR1 is LNHDA and CDR2 is SQIVND (reference sequence). CDR3 sequence: CASKSGPLRTGELFF. The CDR3 DNA sequence: TGTGCCAGTAAATCTGGCCCCCTGAGGACCGGGGAGCTGTTTTTT.

The sample holds one count of this clone. This rearrangement joins TRBV30 to TRBJ2-5; D remains unclear. This CDR3 has 12 residues. The germline CDR1 and CDR2 sequences are GTSNPN and SVGIG (reference sequence). Trimming left V 5 bases short and J 4 bases short, with 11 bases between. DNA of the CDR3: TGTGCCTGGGGTGGGGTCCGAGAGACCCAGTACTTC. Translation: CAWGGVRETQYF. Using reference TRBV30 and TRBJ2-5 for the parts outside the CDR3, the full variable domain is SQTIHQWPATLVQPVGSPLSLECTVEGTSNPNLYWYRQAAGRGLQLLFYSVGIGQISSEVPQNLSASRPQDRQFILSSKKLLLSDSGFYLCAWGGVRETQYFGPGTRLLVL.

This clone occurred once. The genes are TRBV2 and TRBJ1-1; D possibly corresponds to TRBD1 (6 bases). Trimming stripped 6 bases from V and 4 bases from J, with 15 bases between. In germline, CDR1 is SNHLY, CDR2 FYNNEI. The CDR3 contains 14 residues. CDR3 sequence: CASRREWGPTEAFF. The CDR3, as DNA: TGTGCCAGCAGGAGAGAGTGGGGGCCCACTGAAGCTTTCTTT.

The chain couples TRBV5-1 to TRBJ2-2; 7 nucleotides align to TRBD2. The CDR3 consists of 16 residues. V was pared by 4 bases and J by 1 base, with 7 bases of the junction left unmatched. Per the germline V gene, CDR1 is SGHRS and CDR2 is YFSETQ. CDR3 bases: TGCGCCAGCAGCCCCCCGGAGCGGGGGAACACCGGGGAGCTGTTTTTT. Translated, it gives CASSPPERGNTGELFF.

Note on this clone: Distinct nucleotide sequences in the sample also encode this CDR3. V is TRBV5-1 and J is TRBJ2-7; D ambiguous. CDR3 length: 13 residues. The germline gives CDR1 SGHRS, CDR2 YFSETQ. Trimming pared 0 bases from V and 2 bases from J, leaving 6 bases between. CDR3 DNA: TGCGCCAGCAGCTTGGGAGGTCCCTACGAGCAGTACTTC. Translating gives CASSLGGPYEQYF.

A word on this clone: One junction end does not reproduce the germline sequence, and a read error may be involved. V and J are TRBV10-3 and TRBJ1-2; TRBD1 matches 8 bases. The CDR3 sequence is 13 residues long. Germline CDR1 ENHRY, CDR2 SYGVKD. The CDR3 DNA reads TGTGCCATCAGGGGACAGGCTAACTATGGCTACATCTTC. It codes for CAIRGQANYGYIF.

The rearrangement links TRBV6-5 to TRBJ2-7; TRBD1 might be the D (5 bases). This CDR3 is 15 amino acids long. Germline V gene data show CDR1 as MNHEY and CDR2 as SVGAGI. Trimming pared 10 bases from V and 5 bases from J, leaving 24 bases between. The DNA of the CDR3 is TGTGCCACCTCTAAGGGGCGGAAGGGTACGGACGAGCAGTACTTC. Encoded protein: CATSKGRKGTDEQYF.

This clone was seen just once. The chain has TRBV15 and TRBJ1-1; maybe TRBD1 (6 bases). There are 14 residues in the CDR3. Trimming removed 6 bases at V and 6 bases at J, with 17 bases between. Per germline, CDR1 LNHNV and CDR2 YYDKDF (reference sequence). CDR3 sequence reads: CATRLALWTAEAFF. CDR3 in DNA: TGTGCCACCAGACTGGCGCTCTGGACAGCTGAAGCTTTCTTT.

The rearrangement joins TRBV19 to TRBJ1-1, with unresolved D. The CDR3 covers 15 residues. The ends were cut back, 6 bases at V and 0 bases at J, with 14 bases in the middle. Germline V gene data show CDR1 as LNHDA and CDR2 as SQIVND (reference sequence). DNA of the CDR3: TGTGCCAGTAGAAGAAGGGTGGTTATGAACACTGAAGCTTTCTTT. Its protein product is CASRRRVVMNTEAFF. The variable domain in full, completed from reference TRBV19 and TRBJ1-1, reads DGGITQSPKYLFRKEGQNVTLSCEQNLNHDAMYWYRQDPGQGLRLIYYSQIVNDFQKGDIAEGYSVSREKKESFPLTVTSAQKNPTAFYLCASRRRVVMNTEAFFGQGTRLTVV.

This chain joins TRBV11-2 and TRBJ1-2; a weak D match, TRBD1 (6 bases). V gave up 4 bases and J gave up 2 bases, with 8 bases separating them. The V gene's germline CDR1 is SGHAT and CDR2 FQNNGV. The CDR3 has 13 amino acids. The CDR3 DNA reads TGTGCCAGCAGCTCAACAGGGAACTATGGCTACACCTTC. Protein: CASSSTGNYGYTF. The full variable domain, rest sourced from reference TRBV11-2 and TRBJ1-2, is EAGVAQSPRYKIIEKRQSVAFWCNPISGHATLYWYQQILGQGPKLLIQFQNNGVVDDSQLPKDRFSAERLKGVDSTLKIQPAKLEDSAVYLCASSSTGNYGYTFGSGTRLTVV.

The J gene is TRBJ2-7, the V gene TRBV30; D is possibly TRBD1 (6 bases). Germline loops: CDR1 GTSNPN, CDR2 SVGIG (reference sequence). With 4 bases removed from V and 6 bases from J, the gap between germline ends came to 13 bases. This CDR3 region has 12 residues. CDR3: CAWTGTPPEQYF. The CDR3 DNA follows: TGTGCCTGGACGGGGACACCTCCCGAGCAGTACTTC.